One sample yielded the 19 T cell receptor beta chains listed below, sequenced in a study of neoadjuvant anti-PD-1 for oral cavity cancer. Sequencing was performed with immunoSEQ multiplex PCR; in TCRdb, only in-frame clones are kept and a portion is missing. Among tens of thousands of clones, roughly 84% were seen once, and the ten largest hold about 2.5%. The sequencing used PBMCs, collected before nivolumab (anti-PD-1) treatment. These receptors all stem from a person between 40 and 80 years old with oral cavity squamous cell carcinoma.

This chain uses TRBV5-1 with TRBJ2-7; D perhaps matches TRBD2 (6 bases). Germline CDR1 is SGHRS and CDR2 is YFSETQ. V lost 6 bases to trimming and J lost 9 bases, with 16 bases between them. The CDR3 is made up of 12 amino acids. The CDR3 loop is CASNVIGGRQYF. CDR3 DNA: TGCGCCAGCAACGTCATCGGGGGACGGCAGTACTTC.

This rearrangement joins TRBV19 to TRBJ1-2; D not certain. Germline CDR1 and CDR2: LNHDA and SQIVND (reference sequence). Trimming took off 5 bases at V and 0 bases at J, with 13 bases between the two ends. The CDR3 totals 15 residues. Here the CDR3 reads CASSSPAGANYGYTF. The CDR3 DNA reads as TGTGCCAGTAGTTCCCCGGCAGGAGCTAACTATGGCTACACCTTC.

The chain employs TRBV6-1 and TRBJ1-1; 11 bases agree with TRBD1. CDR1 MNHNS and CDR2 SASEGT come from the germline V gene. The CDR3 runs 14 residues. V shed 9 bases, J shed 4 bases, and the junction held 7 bases outside the gene matches. CDR3 sequence: CASNTGTGGTEAFF. CDR3 nucleotide sequence: TGTGCCAGTAACACCGGGACAGGGGGCACTGAAGCTTTCTTT.

The V gene is TRBV5-1, the J gene TRBJ2-7; D possibly uses TRBD1 or TRBD2 (5 bases each). Germline V gives CDR1 SGHRS, CDR2 YFSETQ. Trimming took 0 bases from V and 0 from J, leaving 7 bases between them. CDR3 length: 14 amino acids. CDR3: CASSLAGTSYEQYF. The CDR3 DNA follows: TGCGCCAGCAGCTTGGCCGGGACCTCCTACGAGCAGTACTTC.

The V call is TRBV12-1, the J call TRBJ1-1; the table's D call, TRBD1, has no DNA check behind it. TRBV12-1 is listed as a pseudogene. The CDR3 extends over 14 amino acids. The CDR3 DNA sequence: TGTGCCAGCAGCTTTAAGGGACAGTACACTGAAGCTTTCTTT. Translation: CASSFKGQYTEAFF.

The CDR3 DNA reads TGTGCCAGCAGAGGGGTCGGAGGGACTTATAGCAATCAGCCCCAGCATTTT. Protein: CASRGVGGTYSNQPQHF. The chain carries TRBV19 and TRBJ1-5; TRBD1 might be the D (5 bases). The length of the CDR3 is 17 residues. Germline assignment: CDR1 LNHDA and CDR2 SQIVND (reference sequence). Trimming removed 9 bases from V and 0 bases from J, with 21 bases in between. Based on the CDR3 plus reference TRBV19 and TRBJ1-5, the full variable domain is DGGITQSPKYLFRKEGQNVTLSCEQNLNHDAMYWYRQDPGQGLRLIYYSQIVNDFQKGDIAEGYSVSREKKESFPLTVTSAQKNPTAFYLCASRGVGGTYSNQPQHFGDGTRLSIL.

V gene TRBV4-2 combines with J gene TRBJ2-7; D is perhaps TRBD1 (7 bases). The ends were cut back, 6 bases at V and 1 base at J, with 16 bases in the middle. The CDR3 has 15 residues. Looked up from germline, CDR1 is LGHNA and CDR2 is YNFKEQ. Written as DNA, the CDR3 is TGTGCCAGCAGGCAACGGCGGGGACAGTCCTACGAGCAGTACTTC. This translates into CASRQRRGQSYEQYF.

The chain joins TRBV27 to TRBJ1-2, with 12 bases fitting TRBD1. This CDR3 is built from 17 residues. After removal of 3 bases from V and 2 bases from J, the junction contained 7 bases not matched to a gene. Germline V gene sequence: CDR1 MNHEY, CDR2 SMNVEV (reference sequence). CDR3 DNA sequence: TGTGCCAGCAGTTTCAGGGGACAGGGGGCCAAGAACTATGGCTACACCTTC. Translating gives CASSFRGQGAKNYGYTF.

In its sample, this clone was seen a few times. J is TRBJ1-2 and V is TRBV27; D is uncertain. The V gene lost 5 bases and the J gene lost 6 bases, with 16 bases spanning the gap. CDR1 and CDR2 (germline): MNHEY, SMNVEV (reference sequence). The CDR3 is 14 residues long. The CDR3 DNA is TGTGCCAGCAGTCCGGCCCCATTGTTCGATGGCTACACCTTC. Protein sequence: CASSPAPLFDGYTF.

The chain carries TRBV4-1 and TRBJ1-2; the D gene is possibly TRBD1 (5 bases). CDR1 and CDR2 (germline): MGHRA, YSYEKL. V was clipped by 3 bases and J by 1 base, with 12 bases between them. The CDR3 contains 15 residues. In nucleotides, the CDR3 is TGCGCCAGCAGCCACGAGAGGGGCAGTAACTATGGCTACACCTTC. This encodes CASSHERGSNYGYTF.

The J gene is TRBJ1-2, the V gene TRBV28; 8 bases are shared with TRBD1. V dropped 2 bases and J dropped 7; count of bases not matched to a gene: 9. The CDR3 is 15 residues long. Germline CDR1 and CDR2: MDHEN and SYDVKM. The CDR3 DNA reads as TGTGCCAGCAGTTTAGCCGAGACAGGGGTGTTTGGCTACACCTTC. Its protein is CASSLAETGVFGYTF.

This clone appeared a few times. The rearrangement joins TRBV28 to TRBJ2-2; D is unclear. V was shortened by 1 base and J by 0 bases, with 6 bases between the two germline ends. CDR3 length: 15 residues. CDR1 and CDR2 from the germline V gene are MDHEN and SYDVKM. The CDR3 sequence is CASSLFTSNTGELFF. CDR3 DNA sequence: TGTGCCAGCAGTTTATTCACGTCGAACACCGGGGAGCTGTTTTTT.

V is TRBV27 and J is TRBJ1-2; 8 bases are shared with TRBD1. Trimming cost V 5 bases and J 4 bases; bases outside gene matches: 12. The CDR3 totals 16 residues. Germline CDR1 reads MNHEY; CDR2 reads SMNVEV (reference sequence). The CDR3 loop is CASSTRQGILIYGYTF. Written as DNA, the CDR3 is TGTGCCAGCAGTACCCGACAGGGGATATTAATCTATGGCTACACCTTC.

The rearrangement joins TRBV5-1 to TRBJ2-1; D remains ambiguous. This CDR3 has 12 amino acids. Trimming cost V 0 bases and J 12 bases, with 10 bases left between them. The germline CDR1 and CDR2 sequences are SGHRS and YFSETQ. The CDR3 spells CASSLALDVQFF. DNA of the CDR3: TGCGCCAGCAGCTTGGCCCTGGACGTGCAGTTCTTC.

This chain joins TRBV30 and TRBJ1-6; 7 bases fit TRBD1. The CDR3 runs to 13 residues. Unmatched junction bases numbered 7, after V lost 3 bases and J lost 11 bases. CDR1 GTSNPN and CDR2 SVGIG come from the germline V gene (reference sequence). CDR3 in amino acids: CAWSRQGIPPLHF. CDR3 nucleotides: TGTGCCTGGAGCCGACAGGGAATCCCACCCCTCCACTTT.

This sequence joins TRBV6-1 and TRBJ1-1, with unresolved D. The CDR3 has 13 residues. The germline V gene has CDR1 MNHNS and CDR2 SASEGT. Trimming took 7 bases from V and 4 from J, leaving 13 bases between them. CDR3 bases: TGTGCCAGCAAACACCCCTCGGGCACTGAAGCTTTCTTT. Translating it yields CASKHPSGTEAFF.

This clone was counted a single time. The CDR3 sequence is CASILRDVGRSPLHF. CDR3 nucleotide sequence: TGTGCCAGCATTCTAAGGGACGTCGGTCGGTCACCCCTCCACTTT. This rearrangement joins TRBV28 to TRBJ1-6; D is perhaps TRBD1 (5 bases). The CDR3 is 15 residues long. The V and J ends lost 7 bases and 10 bases respectively, with 20 bases between them. Germline V gives CDR1 MDHEN, CDR2 SYDVKM. The full variable domain, with the rest looked up from reference TRBV28 and TRBJ1-6, is DVKVTQSSRYLVKRTGEKVFLECVQDMDHENMFWYRQDPGLGLRLIYFSYDVKMKEKGDIPEGYSVSREKKERFSLILESASTNQTSMYLCASILRDVGRSPLHFGNGTRLTVT.

The CDR3 protein is CASRNTASSYNSPLHF. As DNA, the CDR3 is TGTGCCAGCAGGAATACAGCGAGCTCCTATAATTCACCCCTCCACTTT. The V gene is TRBV25-1, the J gene TRBJ1-6; no firm D call. The CDR3 is 16 amino acids. Germline assignment: CDR1 MGHDK and CDR2 SYGVNS. V gave up 6 bases and J gave up 0 bases, with 12 bases separating them.

This chain uses TRBV5-6 with TRBJ2-4, with 9 bases fitting TRBD1. The CDR3 has 15 amino acids. Germline CDR1 reads SGHDT; CDR2 reads YYEEEE. V lost 2 bases and J lost 8; bases outside the gene matches: 8. The CDR3 loop reads CASSLSGQGLDIQYF. Written as DNA, the CDR3 is TGTGCCAGCAGCTTATCGGGACAGGGTTTGGACATTCAGTACTTC.